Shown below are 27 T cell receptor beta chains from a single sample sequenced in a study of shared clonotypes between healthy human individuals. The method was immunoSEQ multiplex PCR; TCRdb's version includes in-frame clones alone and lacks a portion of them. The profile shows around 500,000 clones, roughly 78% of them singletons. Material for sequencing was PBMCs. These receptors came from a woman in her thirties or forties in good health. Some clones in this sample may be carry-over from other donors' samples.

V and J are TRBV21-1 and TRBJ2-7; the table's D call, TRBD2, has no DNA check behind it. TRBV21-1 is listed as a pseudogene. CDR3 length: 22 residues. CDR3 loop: CASSEPGQGAETSGRGTYEQYF. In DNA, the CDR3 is TGTGCCAGCAGCGAGCCGGGACAGGGGGCGGAAACTAGCGGGAGGGGCACCTACGAGCAGTACTTC.

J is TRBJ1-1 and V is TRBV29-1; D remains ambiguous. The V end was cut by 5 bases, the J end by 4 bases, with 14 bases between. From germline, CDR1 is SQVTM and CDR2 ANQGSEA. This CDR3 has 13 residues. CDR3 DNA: TGCAGCGTTCATGCTCAGTTGGGCACTGAAGCTTTCTTT. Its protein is CSVHAQLGTEAFF. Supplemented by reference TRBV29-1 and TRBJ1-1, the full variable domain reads SAVISQKPSRDICQRGTSLTIQCQVDSQVTMMFWYRQQPGQSLTLIATANQGSEATYESGFVIDKFPISRPNLTFSTLTVSNMSPEDSSIYLCSVHAQLGTEAFFGQGTRLTVV.

As DNA, the CDR3 is TGTGCCAGCAGCTTAGGGACAGGCCTCGTCGAGACCCAGTACTTC. This gives the protein CASSLGTGLVETQYF. The chain carries TRBV5-8 and TRBJ2-5, with 8 nucleotides matching TRBD1. Germline V gene lookup returns CDR1 SGHTS and CDR2 YDEGEE. CDR3 length: 15 amino acids. Trimming took 2 bases from V and 5 from J; bases not matched to a gene: 8.

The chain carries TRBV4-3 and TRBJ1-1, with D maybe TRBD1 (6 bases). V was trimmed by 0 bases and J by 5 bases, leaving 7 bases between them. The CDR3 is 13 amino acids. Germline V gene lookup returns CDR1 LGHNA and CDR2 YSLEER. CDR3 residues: CASSQEQGTEAFF. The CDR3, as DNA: TGCGCCAGCAGCCAAGAACAGGGAACTGAAGCTTTCTTT.

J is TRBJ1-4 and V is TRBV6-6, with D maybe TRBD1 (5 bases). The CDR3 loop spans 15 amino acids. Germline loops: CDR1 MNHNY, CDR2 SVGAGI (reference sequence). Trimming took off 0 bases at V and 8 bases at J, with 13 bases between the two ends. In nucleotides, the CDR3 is TGTGCCAGCAGTTACTCGGGGGAGGGTAAGGAAAAACTGTTTTTT. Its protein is CASSYSGEGKEKLFF.

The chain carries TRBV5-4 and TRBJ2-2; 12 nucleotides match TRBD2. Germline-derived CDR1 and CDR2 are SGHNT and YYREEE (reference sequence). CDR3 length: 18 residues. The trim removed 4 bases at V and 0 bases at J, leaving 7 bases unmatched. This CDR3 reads CASSGRGLAGPNTGELFF. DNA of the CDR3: TGTGCCAGCAGCGGGCGCGGACTAGCGGGACCGAACACCGGGGAGCTGTTTTTT.

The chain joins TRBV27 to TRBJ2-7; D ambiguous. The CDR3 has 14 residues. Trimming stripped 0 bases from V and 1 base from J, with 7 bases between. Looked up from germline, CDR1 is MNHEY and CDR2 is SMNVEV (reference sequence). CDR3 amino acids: CASSLSRVSYEQYF. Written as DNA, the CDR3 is TGTGCCAGCAGTTTATCTCGGGTGTCCTACGAGCAGTACTTC.

Here the CDR3 reads CASSMGFNQPQHF. CDR3 bases: TGTGCCAGCAGTATGGGGTTCAATCAGCCCCAGCATTTT. The chain has TRBV27 and TRBJ1-5; no clear D gene. V gave up 5 bases and J gave up 3 bases, with 8 bases separating them. The CDR3 consists of 13 residues. Germline V gene lookup returns CDR1 MNHEY and CDR2 SMNVEV (reference sequence).

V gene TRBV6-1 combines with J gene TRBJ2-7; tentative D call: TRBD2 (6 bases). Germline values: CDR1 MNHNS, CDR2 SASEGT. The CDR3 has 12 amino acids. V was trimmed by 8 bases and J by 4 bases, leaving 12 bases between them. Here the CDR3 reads CASGDFRYEQYF. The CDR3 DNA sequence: TGTGCCAGCGGGGACTTCAGGTACGAGCAGTACTTC.

In DNA form, the CDR3 reads TGTGCCAGCAGCCAAAAAGACCAGAGCTCCTACGAGCAGTACTTC. It is translated as CASSQKDQSSYEQYF. This sequence joins TRBV4-2 and TRBJ2-7; D is ambiguous. Germline CDR1 is LGHNA and CDR2 is YNFKEQ. V shed 2 bases and J shed 0 bases, with 11 bases lying between them. CDR3 length equals 15 residues.

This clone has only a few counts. The CDR3 sequence: CAISVWDQAEAFF. CDR3 nucleotide sequence: TGTGCCATCAGTGTTTGGGATCAGGCTGAAGCTTTCTTT. The chain couples TRBV10-3 to TRBJ1-1; D not resolved. Trimming shortened V by 4 bases and J by 6 bases, and 12 bases separated the two germline ends. CDR1 ENHRY and CDR2 SYGVKD come from the germline V gene. The CDR3 sequence is 13 residues long.

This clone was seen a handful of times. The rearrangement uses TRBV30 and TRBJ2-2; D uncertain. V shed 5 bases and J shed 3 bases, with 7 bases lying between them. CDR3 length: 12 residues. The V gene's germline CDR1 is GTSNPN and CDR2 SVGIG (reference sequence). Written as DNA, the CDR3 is TGTGCCTGGTCTCGATACACCGGGGAGCTGTTTTTT. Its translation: CAWSRYTGELFF.

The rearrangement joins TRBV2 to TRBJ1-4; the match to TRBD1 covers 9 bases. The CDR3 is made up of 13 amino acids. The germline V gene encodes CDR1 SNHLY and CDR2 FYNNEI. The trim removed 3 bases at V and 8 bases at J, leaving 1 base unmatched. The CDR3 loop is CASSDTGGEKLFF. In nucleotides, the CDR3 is TGTGCCAGCAGTGATACAGGGGGCGAAAAACTGTTTTTT.

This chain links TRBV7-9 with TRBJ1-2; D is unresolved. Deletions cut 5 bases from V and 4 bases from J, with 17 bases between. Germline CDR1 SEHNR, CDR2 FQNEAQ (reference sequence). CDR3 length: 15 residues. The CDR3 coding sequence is TGTGCCAGCAGCCGCCAGGCAGGAAACGCCTATGGCTACACCTTC. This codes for CASSRQAGNAYGYTF.

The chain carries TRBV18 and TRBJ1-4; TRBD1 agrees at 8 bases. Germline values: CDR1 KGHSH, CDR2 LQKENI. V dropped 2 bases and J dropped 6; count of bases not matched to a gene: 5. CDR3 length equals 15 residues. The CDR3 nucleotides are TGTGCCAGCTCACCAATCGACAGGGGTCATGAAAAACTGTTTTTT. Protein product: CASSPIDRGHEKLFF.

CDR3 amino acids: CASSGTSGSYEQYF. CDR3 nucleotide sequence: TGTGCCAGCAGTGGGACTAGCGGTTCCTACGAGCAGTACTTC. V usage is TRBV6-1 and J usage is TRBJ2-7; 10 nucleotides align to TRBD2. The CDR3 totals 14 residues. CDR1 and CDR2 from the germline V gene are MNHNS and SASEGT. Trimming cost V 4 bases and J 1 base; bases outside gene matches: 1.

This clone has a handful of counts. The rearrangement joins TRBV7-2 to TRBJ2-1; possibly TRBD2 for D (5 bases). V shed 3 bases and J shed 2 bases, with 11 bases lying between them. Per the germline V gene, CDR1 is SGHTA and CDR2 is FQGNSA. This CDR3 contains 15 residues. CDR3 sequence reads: CASSFAGYTYNEQFF. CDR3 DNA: TGTGCCAGCAGCTTCGCGGGCTACACCTACAATGAGCAGTTCTTC.

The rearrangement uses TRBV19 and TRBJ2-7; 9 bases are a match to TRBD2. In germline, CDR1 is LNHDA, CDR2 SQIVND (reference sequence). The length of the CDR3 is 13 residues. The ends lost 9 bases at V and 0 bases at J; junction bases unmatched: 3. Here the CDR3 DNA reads TGTGCCAGCTCTAGCGGGAACTCCTACGAGCAGTACTTC. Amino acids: CASSSGNSYEQYF.

CDR3 in DNA: TGTGCCAGCAGTTTACTGTGGCCGATCTTCGCGCAGTACTTC. As protein: CASSLLWPIFAQYF. V and J are TRBV28 and TRBJ2-5, with D hard to call. Germline loops: CDR1 MDHEN, CDR2 SYDVKM. This CDR3 has 14 amino acids. Trimming shortened V by 2 bases and J by 11 bases, and 18 bases separated the two germline ends.

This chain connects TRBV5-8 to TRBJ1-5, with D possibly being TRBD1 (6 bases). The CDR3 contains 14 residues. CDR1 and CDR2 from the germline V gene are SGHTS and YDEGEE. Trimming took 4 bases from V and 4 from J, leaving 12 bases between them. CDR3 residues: CASSAGQSNQPQHF. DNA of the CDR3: TGTGCCAGCAGCGCTGGACAGAGTAATCAGCCCCAGCATTTT. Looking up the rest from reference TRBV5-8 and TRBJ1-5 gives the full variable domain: EAGVTQSPTHLIKTRGQQATLRCSPISGHTSVYWYQQALGLGLQFLLWYDEGEERNRGNFPPRFSGRQFPNYSSELNVNALELEDSALYLCASSAGQSNQPQHFGDGTRLSIL.

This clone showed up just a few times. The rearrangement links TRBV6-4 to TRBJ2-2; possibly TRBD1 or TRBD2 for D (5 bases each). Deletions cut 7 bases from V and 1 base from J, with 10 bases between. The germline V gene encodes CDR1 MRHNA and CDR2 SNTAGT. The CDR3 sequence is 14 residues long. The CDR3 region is CASTGAMNTGELFF. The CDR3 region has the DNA TGTGCCAGCACCGGGGCCATGAACACCGGGGAGCTGTTTTTT.

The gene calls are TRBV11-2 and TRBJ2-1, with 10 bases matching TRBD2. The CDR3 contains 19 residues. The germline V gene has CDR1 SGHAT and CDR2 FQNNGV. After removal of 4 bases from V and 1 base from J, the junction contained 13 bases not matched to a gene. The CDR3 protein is CASSSPGASGSASYNEQFF. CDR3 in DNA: TGTGCCAGCAGCTCTCCTGGGGCTAGCGGGAGTGCGTCCTACAATGAGCAGTTCTTC.

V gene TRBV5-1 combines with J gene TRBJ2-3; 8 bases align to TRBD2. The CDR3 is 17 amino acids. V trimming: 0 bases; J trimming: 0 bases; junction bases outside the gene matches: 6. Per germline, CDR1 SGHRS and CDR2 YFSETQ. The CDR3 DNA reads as TGCGCCAGCAGCTTGGGCGCGGCTAGCGGGAGCACAGATACGCAGTATTTT. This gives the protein CASSLGAASGSTDTQYF. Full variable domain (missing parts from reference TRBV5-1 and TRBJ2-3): KAGVTQTPRYLIKTRGQQVTLSCSPISGHRSVSWYQQTPGQGLQFLFEYFSETQRNKGNFPGRFSGRQFSNSRSEMNVSTLELGDSALYLCASSLGAASGSTDTQYFGPGTRLTVL.

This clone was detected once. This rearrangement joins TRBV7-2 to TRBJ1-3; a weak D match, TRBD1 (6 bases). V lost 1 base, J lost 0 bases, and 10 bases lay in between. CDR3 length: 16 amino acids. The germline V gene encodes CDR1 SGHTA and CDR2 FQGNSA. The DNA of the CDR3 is TGTGCCAGCAGCTTAGGGGGGGCTTCCTCTGGAAACACCATATATTTT. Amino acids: CASSLGGASSGNTIYF.

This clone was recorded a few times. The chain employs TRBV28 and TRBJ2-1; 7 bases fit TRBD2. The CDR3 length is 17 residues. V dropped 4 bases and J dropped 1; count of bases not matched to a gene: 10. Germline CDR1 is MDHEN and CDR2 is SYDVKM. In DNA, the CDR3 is TGTGCCAGCAGTTCGGTGAGACTAGCATGGTCCTACAATGAGCAGTTCTTC. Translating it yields CASSSVRLAWSYNEQFF.

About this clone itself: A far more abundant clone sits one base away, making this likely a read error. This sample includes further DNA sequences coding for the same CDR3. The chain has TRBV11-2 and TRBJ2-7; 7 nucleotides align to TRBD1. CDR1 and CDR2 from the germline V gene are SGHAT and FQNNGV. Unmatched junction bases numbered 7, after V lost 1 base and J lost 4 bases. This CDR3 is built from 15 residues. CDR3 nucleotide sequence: TGTGCCAGCAGCTTAGTAGGGGGCAGGCTGTACGAGCAGTACTTC. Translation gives CASSLVGGRLYEQYF.

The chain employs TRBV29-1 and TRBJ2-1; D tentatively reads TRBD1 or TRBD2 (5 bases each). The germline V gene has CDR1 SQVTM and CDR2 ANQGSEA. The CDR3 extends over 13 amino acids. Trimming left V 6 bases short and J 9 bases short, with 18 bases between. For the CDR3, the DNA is TGCAGCGTCACCGGGACGGCTGTGACTGAGCAGTTCTTC. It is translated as CSVTGTAVTEQFF.